This T cell receptor (beta chain) comes out of a study of CD8 T cells in Susac syndrome. Study in general: When blood was drawn, patients with Susac syndrome were on intravenous immunoglobulin alone, on corticosteroids, or therapy-naive.

With random hexamers, reverse transcription was performed on about 0.5 to 1 ug of RNA. TCRdb analysed the immunoSEQ multiplex PCR reads with MiXCR anew, one entry per CDR3 protein. Among roughly 190,000 distinct CDR3 sequences, approximately 96% were seen once, and the ten largest hold roughly 0.098%. V lost 4 bases and J lost 2, with 11 bases in between. Germline V gene data show CDR1 as SGDLS and CDR2 as YYNGEE. The CDR3 loop spans 14 amino acids. The study sequenced TCR beta in blood CD8+ and CD4+ T cells. This TCR derives from a human donor with Susac syndrome. The chain carries TRBV9 and TRBJ2-3; maybe TRBD2 (6 bases). What was sequenced was CD4+ T cells from PBMCs. CDR3 sequence reads: CASSPRGYTDTQYF. CDR3 in DNA: TGTGCCAGCAGCCCGCGGGGATACACAGATACGCAGTATTTT. The full variable domain, completed using reference TRBV9 and TRBJ2-3, is DSGVTQTPKHLITATGQRVTLRCSPRSGDLSVYWYQQSLDQGLQFLIQYYNGEERAKGNILERFSAQQFPDLHSELNLSSLELGDSALYFCASSPRGYTDTQYFGPGTRLTVL.